Listed here is a single T cell receptor (beta chain). The CDR3 has 16 residues. Germline CDR1 is SEHNR and CDR2 is FQNEAQ (reference sequence). J gave up 6 bases and V 6 bases, and 15 bases lay outside the gene matches. These data belong to a study of shared T cell receptors in the human thymus. The repertoire was sequenced with immunoSEQ multiplex PCR; TCRdb's copy has only in-frame clones and lacks some. This repertoire shows hundreds of thousands of clones, around 87% found once; its top ten account for roughly 0.0094%. This sample was shared with a second study, whose subject was human thymus T cells. That investigation notes: Corrective surgery for congenital heart defects was being performed on the healthy Finnish infants who were the donors. It was from resections taken during corrective heart surgery that the thymus tissue came. Blood and thymic repertoires both appeared biased in V and J gene usage. Unrelated individuals had highly overlapping thymic repertoires, as reported in related research.

The TCR sequence derives from a boy under two years old with a congenital heart defect. The source material was thymocytes. The V and J genes are TRBV7-9 and TRBJ1-2; 8 positions match TRBD1. The CDR3 DNA reads TGTGCCAGCAGTTCGAGGACAGGGATCACTAATAATGGCTACACCTTC. Its protein product is CASSSRTGITNNGYTF. Full variable domain (remainder filled in from reference TRBV7-9 and TRBJ1-2): DTGVSQNPRHKITKRGQNVTFRCDPISEHNRLYWYRQTLGQGPEFLTYFQNEAQLEKSRLLSDRFSAERPKGSFSTLEIQRTEQGDSAMYLCASSSRTGITNNGYTFGSGTRLTVV.